This T cell receptor beta chain was captured by sequencing in a study of cytomegalovirus exposure and HLA in healthy donors. Study-wide background: Prior work identified 95 million to 120 million unique TCR beta sequences in about 179 million T cells. Study results and caveats: There were some public TCRs occurring in many donors, but most TCR sequences were rare.

The trim removed 3 bases at V and 0 bases at J, leaving 3 bases unmatched. This CDR3 has 16 residues. Germline-derived CDR1 and CDR2 are SGHVS and FQNEAQ. PCR used 60 Vbeta primers and 13 Jbeta primers. Assay used: immunoSEQ multiplex PCR; TCRdb lists only in-frame clones, some missing. The sample includes some 200,000 clones, more than 60% seen only once; the top ten take roughly 1.6%. As for this clone: Its antigen is as yet unknown.

This sequence joins TRBV7-8 and TRBJ2-3, with 10 bases matching TRBD2. Input material: PBMCs. The sequence was collected from a man aged 50 or older in good health and CMV-seronegative. CDR3 residues: CASSFASGRSTDTQYF. The CDR3 DNA is TGTGCCAGCAGCTTCGCTAGCGGGAGAAGCACAGATACGCAGTATTTT.